These 8 T cell receptor beta chains were sequenced from one sample in a study of blood T cell repertoires in COVID-19. Using immunoSEQ multiplex PCR, the repertoire was profiled, and TCRdb retains in-frame clones only, with some absent. Here the sample spans 35,000 to 45,000 clones, 80% to 90% being singletons. The sequenced sample was peripheral blood. The receptors here all came from a man aged 40-49 years with active COVID-19.

This rearrangement joins TRBV7-9 to TRBJ1-4; D perhaps matches TRBD1 (6 bases). The CDR3 is made up of 15 amino acids. V was shortened by 3 bases and J by 4 bases, with 12 bases between the two germline ends. CDR1 is SEHNR, CDR2 FQNEAQ, per germline (reference sequence). The CDR3 DNA follows: TGTGCCAGCAGCTTCACAGGGCGTGGTAATGAAAAACTGTTTTTT. Translation: CASSFTGRGNEKLFF.

This rearrangement joins TRBV13 to TRBJ2-4, with a possible D match to TRBD2 (6 bases). The germline V and J ends were trimmed by 5 bases and 8 bases, with 16 bases remaining between them. Germline V gene lookup returns CDR1 PRHDT and CDR2 FYEKMQ (reference sequence). The CDR3 covers 14 residues. The CDR3 nucleotides read TGTGCCAGCAGCGGCCGACTAGGAACGGACATTCAGTACTTC. It specifies CASSGRLGTDIQYF.

This clone was recorded once. V is TRBV24-1 and J is TRBJ2-2; 7 positions match TRBD1. The CDR3 is 14 residues long. Per the germline V gene, CDR1 is KGHDR and CDR2 is SFDVKD. V was pared by 7 bases and J by 4 bases, with 5 bases of the junction left unmatched. The CDR3 DNA is TGTGCCACCAGCCGAACAGGGGCCACCGGGGAGCTGTTTTTT. Translating gives CATSRTGATGELFF.

This clone is a singleton in its sample. V and J are TRBV6-5 and TRBJ1-2; perhaps TRBD1 as D (5 bases). Trimming took 2 bases from V and 4 from J, leaving 14 bases between them. CDR1 is MNHEY, CDR2 SVGAGI, per germline. This CDR3 has 15 residues. Written as DNA, the CDR3 is TGTGCCAGCAGTTACGGGTCAGGGTTAACCTATGGCTACACCTTC. Translated, it gives CASSYGSGLTYGYTF.

This rearrangement joins TRBV28 to TRBJ1-2; the D is unclear. The CDR3 extends over 15 amino acids. V lost 3 bases and J lost 4, with 15 bases in between. Per germline, CDR1 MDHEN and CDR2 SYDVKM. The CDR3 protein is CASSLRDLSGYGYTF. CDR3 in DNA: TGTGCCAGCAGTTTGAGGGATCTATCGGGCTATGGCTACACCTTC.

This sequence joins TRBV5-4 and TRBJ2-2; TRBD2 is a possible D gene (5 bases). Germline CDR1 reads SGHNT; CDR2 reads YYREEE (reference sequence). The V end lost 4 bases, the J end lost 7 bases, and 17 bases lay between the germline ends. This CDR3 spans 15 amino acids. The CDR3 DNA sequence: TGTGCCAGCAGCACCCCTGGGAGAGGACTCGGGGAGCTGTTTTTT. Translating it yields CASSTPGRGLGELFF.

The chain uses TRBV7-9 and TRBJ2-7; 9 nucleotides align to TRBD2. The CDR3 runs to 15 residues. With V trimmed by 7 bases and J by 2 bases, 9 bases remained unmatched. Looked up from germline, CDR1 is SEHNR and CDR2 is FQNEAQ (reference sequence). CDR3 in amino acids: CASNPAGGSPYEQYF. The CDR3, as DNA: TGTGCCAGCAACCCAGCGGGAGGTTCCCCCTACGAGCAGTACTTC.

This chain connects TRBV5-4 to TRBJ1-6, with a weak D call TRBD1 (6 bases). Germline CDR1 reads SGHNT; CDR2 reads YYREEE (reference sequence). Trimming cost V 0 bases and J 7 bases, with 11 bases left between them. The CDR3 is 15 residues long. CDR3 loop: CASSLDRALNSPLHF. CDR3 sequence (DNA): TGTGCCAGCAGCTTGGACAGGGCATTGAATTCACCCCTCCACTTT.